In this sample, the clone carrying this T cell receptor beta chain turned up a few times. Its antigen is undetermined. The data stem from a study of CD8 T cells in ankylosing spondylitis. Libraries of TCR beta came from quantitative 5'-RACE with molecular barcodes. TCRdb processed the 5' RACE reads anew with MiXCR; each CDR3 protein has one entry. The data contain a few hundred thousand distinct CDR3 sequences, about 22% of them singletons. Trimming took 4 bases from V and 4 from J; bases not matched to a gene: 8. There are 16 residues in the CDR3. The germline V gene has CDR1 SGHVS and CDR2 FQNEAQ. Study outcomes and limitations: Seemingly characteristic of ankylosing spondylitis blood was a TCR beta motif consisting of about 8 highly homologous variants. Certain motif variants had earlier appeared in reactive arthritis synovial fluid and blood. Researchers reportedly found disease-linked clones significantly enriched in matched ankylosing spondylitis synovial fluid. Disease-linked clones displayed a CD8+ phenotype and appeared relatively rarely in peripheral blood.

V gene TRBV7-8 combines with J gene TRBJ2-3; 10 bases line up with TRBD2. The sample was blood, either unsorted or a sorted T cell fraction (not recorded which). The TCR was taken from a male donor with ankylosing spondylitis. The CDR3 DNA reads TGTGCCAGCAGCTGGCGTAGGCTAGCGGGAGCAGATACGCAGTATTTT. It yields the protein CASSWRRLAGADTQYF.